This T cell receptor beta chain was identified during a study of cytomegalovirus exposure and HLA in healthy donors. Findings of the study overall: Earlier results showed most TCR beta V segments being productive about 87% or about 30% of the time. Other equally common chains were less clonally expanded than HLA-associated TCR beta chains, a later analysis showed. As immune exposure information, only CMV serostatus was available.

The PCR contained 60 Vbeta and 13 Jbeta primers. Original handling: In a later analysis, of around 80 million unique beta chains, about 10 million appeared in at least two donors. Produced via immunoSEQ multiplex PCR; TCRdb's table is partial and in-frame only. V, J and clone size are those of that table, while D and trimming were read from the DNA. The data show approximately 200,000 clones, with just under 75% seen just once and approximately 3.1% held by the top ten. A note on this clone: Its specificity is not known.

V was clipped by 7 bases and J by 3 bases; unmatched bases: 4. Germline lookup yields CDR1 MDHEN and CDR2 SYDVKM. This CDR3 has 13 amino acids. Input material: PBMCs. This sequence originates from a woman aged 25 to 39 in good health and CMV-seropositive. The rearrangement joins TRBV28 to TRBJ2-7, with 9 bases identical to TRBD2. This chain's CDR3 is CASKGLADYEQYF. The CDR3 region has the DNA TGTGCCAGCAAGGGACTAGCAGACTACGAGCAGTACTTC.